This T cell receptor beta chain was obtained from a study of blood T cell repertoires in COVID-19. Study-level background: Samples came from the United States, Italy and Spain, spanning acute and convalescent COVID-19. PBMCs, B-cell-depleted T cells, or T cells were the source of the cDNA or gDNA that made up the material.

Authors' methods: Using reference gene primer amplification, nucleated cell counts were estimated. TCRdb's copy holds only in-frame clones and misses some; the assay was immunoSEQ multiplex PCR. For V, J and clone size, that table is used; D and trimming come from the DNA. The sample yields 180,000 or so clones, approximately 84% seen once. Germline CDR1 is SNHLY and CDR2 is FYNNEI. The CDR3 loop spans 15 amino acids. Trimming cost V 5 bases and J 4 bases, with 15 bases left between them. The V call is TRBV2, the J call TRBJ1-5; D may be TRBD1 (6 bases). The sequenced sample was peripheral blood. The receptor was derived from a woman at least 80 years old with acute or convalescent COVID-19. Written as DNA, the CDR3 is TGTGCCAGCAGTTTGGGCAGGGGTGAAAATCAGCCCCAGCATTTT. It encodes CASSLGRGENQPQHF.